This TCR beta chain was retrieved from a study of T-cell reconstitution after alpha-beta-depleted transplantation in children. Overall study results and limits: Reports say that about two months after transplant, the alpha-beta T cells came out of several hundred graft clones that had expanded. T-cell numbers and diversity, one year after transplant, stemmed largely from T cells that were newly produced.

TCRbeta library construction was performed incorporating unique molecular identifiers. Using its own MiXCR run on the PCR reads, TCRdb lists one record per CDR3 protein. This table holds about 300,000 distinct CDR3 sequences, around 7.1% found once. With 1 base clipped from V and 0 bases from J, the junction kept 3 bases outside the gene matches. The CDR3 is made up of 16 amino acids. The table lists this clonotype with many counts. What it binds is not known. The source of this sequence is a female patient aged 2-9 years who had a stem cell transplant for Fanconi anemia, so the T cells may come from the graft donor. Material: peripheral blood, obtained 360 days after TCRalphabeta/CD19-depleted stem cell transplant. J is TRBJ1-1 and V is TRBV12-3 or TRBV12-4, with 9 bases fitting TRBD1. The CDR3 sequence is CASSLGDRAMNTEAFF. Here the CDR3 DNA reads TGTGCCAGCAGTTTAGGGGACAGGGCTATGAACACTGAAGCTTTCTTT.